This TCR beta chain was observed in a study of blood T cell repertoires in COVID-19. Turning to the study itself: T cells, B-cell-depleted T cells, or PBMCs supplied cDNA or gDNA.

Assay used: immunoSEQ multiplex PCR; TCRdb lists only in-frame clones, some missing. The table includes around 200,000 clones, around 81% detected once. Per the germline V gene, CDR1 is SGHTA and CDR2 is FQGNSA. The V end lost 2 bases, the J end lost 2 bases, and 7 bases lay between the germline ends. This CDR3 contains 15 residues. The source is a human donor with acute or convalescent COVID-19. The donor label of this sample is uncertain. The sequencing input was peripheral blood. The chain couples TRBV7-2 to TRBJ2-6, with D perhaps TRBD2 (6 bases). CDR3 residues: CASSLRGTGANVLTF. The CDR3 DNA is TGTGCCAGCAGCTTACGCGGGACTGGGGCCAACGTCCTGACTTTC.